This TCR beta chain was identified during a study of graft-versus-host responses after intestinal transplantation. For the study at large: Every recipient had anti-thymocyte globulin induction and two to three years of tacrolimus plus steroids.

This CDR3 spans 16 amino acids. Trimming removed 0 bases from V and 7 bases from J; junction bases left unmatched: 4. The germline CDR1 and CDR2 sequences are LGHNA and YSLEER. Graft material was processed, releasing intraepithelial and lamina propria lymphocytes. The table came from immunoSEQ multiplex PCR; TCRdb's copy has only in-frame clones and leaves some out. This sample carries more than 12,000 clones, 67% of them seen once, and the ten largest clones take 7% to 9%. Study observations and caveats: The study associated peak circulating GvH clone levels with early post-transplant HvG declines. Ileal or blood samples showed some GvH clones first, and such clones were also found in recipient marrow.

Turning to this clone: Its antigen remains unidentified.

The input for sequencing was ileum tissue, taken roughly 720 days after intestinal transplantation. The clonotype comes from a human patient who received an intestinal transplant, so some T cells may come from the graft donor. The V call is TRBV4-3, the J call TRBJ2-1; 12 nucleotides align to TRBD2. As DNA, the CDR3 is TGCGCCAGCAGCCAAGATAGACTAGCGGGAGTAAATGAGCAGTTCTTC. Amino acids: CASSQDRLAGVNEQFF.